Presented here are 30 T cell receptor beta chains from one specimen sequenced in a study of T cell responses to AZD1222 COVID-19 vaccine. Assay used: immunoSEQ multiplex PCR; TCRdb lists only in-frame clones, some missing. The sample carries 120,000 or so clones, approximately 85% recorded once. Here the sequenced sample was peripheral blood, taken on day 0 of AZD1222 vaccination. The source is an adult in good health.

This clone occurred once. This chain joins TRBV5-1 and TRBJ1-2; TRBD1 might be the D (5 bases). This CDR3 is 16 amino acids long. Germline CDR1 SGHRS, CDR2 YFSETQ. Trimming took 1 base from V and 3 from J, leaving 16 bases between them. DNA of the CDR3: TGCGCCAGCAGCTTGCTTCAGCGGGCAGGGTACTATGGCTACACCTTC. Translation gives CASSLLQRAGYYGYTF.

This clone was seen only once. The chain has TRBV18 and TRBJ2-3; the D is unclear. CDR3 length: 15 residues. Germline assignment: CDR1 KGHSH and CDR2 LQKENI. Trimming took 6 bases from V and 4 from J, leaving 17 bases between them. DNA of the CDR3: TGTGCCAGCTCCCCAAGACTCGAAGGCCCAGATACGCAGTATTTT. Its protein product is CASSPRLEGPDTQYF.

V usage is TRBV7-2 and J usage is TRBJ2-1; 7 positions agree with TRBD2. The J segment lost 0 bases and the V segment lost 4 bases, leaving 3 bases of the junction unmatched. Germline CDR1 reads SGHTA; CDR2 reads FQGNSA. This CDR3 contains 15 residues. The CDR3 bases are TGTGCCAGCAGCTCCCCTAGCGGCTCCTACAATGAGCAGTTCTTC. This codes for CASSSPSGSYNEQFF.

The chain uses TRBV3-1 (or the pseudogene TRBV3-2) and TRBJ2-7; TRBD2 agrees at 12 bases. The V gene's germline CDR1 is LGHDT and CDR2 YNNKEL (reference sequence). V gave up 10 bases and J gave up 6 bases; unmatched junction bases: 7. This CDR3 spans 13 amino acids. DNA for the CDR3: TGTGCCACGTCCGGACTAGCGGGACCCGAGCAGTACTTC. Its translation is CATSGLAGPEQYF.

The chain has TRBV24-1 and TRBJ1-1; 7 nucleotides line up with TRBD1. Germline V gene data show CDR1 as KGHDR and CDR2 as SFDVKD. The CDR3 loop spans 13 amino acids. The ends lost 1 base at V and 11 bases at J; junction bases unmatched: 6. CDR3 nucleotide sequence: TGTGCCACCAGTGATTTTTCGACAGGGACTGCTTTCTTT. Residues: CATSDFSTGTAFF.

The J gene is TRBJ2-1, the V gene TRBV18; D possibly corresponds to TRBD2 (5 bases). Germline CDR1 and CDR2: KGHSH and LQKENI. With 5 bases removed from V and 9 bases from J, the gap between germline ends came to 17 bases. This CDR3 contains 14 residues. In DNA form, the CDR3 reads TGTGCCAGCTCATTCCGGGATTACCTCGGTGAGCAGTTCTTC. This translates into CASSFRDYLGEQFF.

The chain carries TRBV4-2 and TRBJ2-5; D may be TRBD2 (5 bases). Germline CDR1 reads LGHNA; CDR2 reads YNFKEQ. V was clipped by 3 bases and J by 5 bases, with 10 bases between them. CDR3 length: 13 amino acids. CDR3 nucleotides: TGTGCCAGCAGCCAGTCTAGCTTCGAGACCCAGTACTTC. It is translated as CASSQSSFETQYF.

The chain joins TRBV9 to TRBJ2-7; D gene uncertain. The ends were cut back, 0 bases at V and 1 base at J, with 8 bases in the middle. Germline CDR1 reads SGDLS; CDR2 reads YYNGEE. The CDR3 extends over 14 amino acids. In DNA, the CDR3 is TGTGCCAGCAGCGTAGAAGTAGGGTCCTACGAGCAGTACTTC. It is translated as CASSVEVGSYEQYF.

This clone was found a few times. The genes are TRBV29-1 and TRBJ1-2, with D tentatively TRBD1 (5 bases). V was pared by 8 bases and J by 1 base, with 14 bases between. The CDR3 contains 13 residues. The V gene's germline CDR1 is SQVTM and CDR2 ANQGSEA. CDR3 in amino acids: CSSREDSNYGYTF. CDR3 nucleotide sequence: TGCAGCTCGCGGGAAGACAGTAACTATGGCTACACCTTC.

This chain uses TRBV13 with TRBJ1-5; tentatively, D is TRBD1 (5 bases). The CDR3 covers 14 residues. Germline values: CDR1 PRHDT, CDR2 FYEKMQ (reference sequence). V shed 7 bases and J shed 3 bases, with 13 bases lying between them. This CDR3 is CASMEGRNNQPQHF. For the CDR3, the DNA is TGTGCCAGCATGGAGGGGAGGAACAATCAGCCCCAGCATTTT.

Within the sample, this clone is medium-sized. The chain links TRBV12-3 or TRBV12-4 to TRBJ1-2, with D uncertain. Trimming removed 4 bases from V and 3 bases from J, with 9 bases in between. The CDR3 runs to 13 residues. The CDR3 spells CASSYNFDYGYTF. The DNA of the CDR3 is TGTGCCAGCAGTTATAATTTTGACTATGGCTACACCTTC.

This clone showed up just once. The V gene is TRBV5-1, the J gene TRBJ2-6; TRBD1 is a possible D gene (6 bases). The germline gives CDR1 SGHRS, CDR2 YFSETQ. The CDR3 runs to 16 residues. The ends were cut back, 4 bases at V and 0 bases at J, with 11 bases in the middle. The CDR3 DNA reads TGCGCCAGCAGCCGGACAGTGGGCTCTGGGGCCAACGTCCTGACTTTC. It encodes CASSRTVGSGANVLTF.

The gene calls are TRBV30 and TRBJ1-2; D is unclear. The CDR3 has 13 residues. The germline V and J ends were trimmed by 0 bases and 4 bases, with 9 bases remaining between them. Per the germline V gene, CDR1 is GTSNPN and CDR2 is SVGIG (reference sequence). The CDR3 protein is CAWSVTAVYGYTF. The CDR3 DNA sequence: TGTGCCTGGAGTGTGACGGCCGTCTATGGCTACACCTTC.

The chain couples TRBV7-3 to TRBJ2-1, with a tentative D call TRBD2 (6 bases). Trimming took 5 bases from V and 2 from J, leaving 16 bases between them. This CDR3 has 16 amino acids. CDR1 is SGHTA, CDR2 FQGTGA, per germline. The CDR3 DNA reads TGTGCCAGCAGCCCGGGAGCCGCGAGGGCCTACAATGAGCAGTTCTTC. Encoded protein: CASSPGAARAYNEQFF. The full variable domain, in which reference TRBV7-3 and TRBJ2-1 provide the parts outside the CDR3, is GAGVSQTPSNKVTEKGKYVELRCDPISGHTALYWYRQSLGQGPEFLIYFQGTGAADDSGLPNDRFFAVRPEGSVSTLKIQRTERGDSAVYLCASSPGAARAYNEQFFGPGTRLTVL.

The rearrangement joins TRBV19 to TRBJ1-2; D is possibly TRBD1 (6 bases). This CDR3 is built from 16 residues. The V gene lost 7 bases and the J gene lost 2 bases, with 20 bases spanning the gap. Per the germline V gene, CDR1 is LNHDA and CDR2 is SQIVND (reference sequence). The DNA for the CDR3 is TGTGCCAGTAACCCCAGGGGATCTGCCTACAACTATGGCTACACCTTC. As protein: CASNPRGSAYNYGYTF.

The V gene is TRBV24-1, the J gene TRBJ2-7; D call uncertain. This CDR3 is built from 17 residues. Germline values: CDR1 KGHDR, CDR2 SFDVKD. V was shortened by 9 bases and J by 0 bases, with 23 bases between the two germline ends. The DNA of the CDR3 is TGTGCCACCTCCTACCGGACGGGTACAAAAAGCTCCTACGAGCAGTACTTC. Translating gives CATSYRTGTKSSYEQYF.

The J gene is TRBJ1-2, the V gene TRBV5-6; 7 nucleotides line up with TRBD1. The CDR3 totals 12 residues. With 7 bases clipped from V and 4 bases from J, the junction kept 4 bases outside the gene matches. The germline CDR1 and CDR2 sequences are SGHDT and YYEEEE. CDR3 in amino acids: CASPRDSYGYTF. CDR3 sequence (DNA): TGTGCCAGCCCCCGGGACAGCTATGGCTACACCTTC.

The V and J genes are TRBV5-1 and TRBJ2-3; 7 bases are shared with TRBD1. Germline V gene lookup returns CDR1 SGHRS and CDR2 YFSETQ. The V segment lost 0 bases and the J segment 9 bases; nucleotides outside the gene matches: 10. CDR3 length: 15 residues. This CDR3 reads CASSLAVGARGTQYF. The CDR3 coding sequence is TGCGCCAGCAGCTTGGCCGTCGGGGCCAGGGGGACGCAGTATTTT.

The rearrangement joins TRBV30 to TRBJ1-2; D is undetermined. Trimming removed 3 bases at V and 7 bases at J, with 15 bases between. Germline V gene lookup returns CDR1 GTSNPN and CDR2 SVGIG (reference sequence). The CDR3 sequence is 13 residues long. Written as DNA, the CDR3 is TGTGCCTGGAGCGTGGGAAGGGCCTCTGGCTACACCTTC. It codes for CAWSVGRASGYTF. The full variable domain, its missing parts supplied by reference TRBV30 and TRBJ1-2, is SQTIHQWPATLVQPVGSPLSLECTVEGTSNPNLYWYRQAAGRGLQLLFYSVGIGQISSEVPQNLSASRPQDRQFILSSKKLLLSDSGFYLCAWSVGRASGYTFGSGTRLTVV.

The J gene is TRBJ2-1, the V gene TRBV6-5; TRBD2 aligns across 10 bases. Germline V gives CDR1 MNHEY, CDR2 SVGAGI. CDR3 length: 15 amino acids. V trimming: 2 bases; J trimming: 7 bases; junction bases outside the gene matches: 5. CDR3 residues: CASSYSGGALNEQFF. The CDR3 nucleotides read TGTGCCAGCAGTTACAGCGGGGGGGCATTGAATGAGCAGTTCTTC.

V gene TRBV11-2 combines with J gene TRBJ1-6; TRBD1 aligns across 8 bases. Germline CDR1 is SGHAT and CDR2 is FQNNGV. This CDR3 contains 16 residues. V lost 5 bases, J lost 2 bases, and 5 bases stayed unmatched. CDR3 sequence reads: CASSNRGMAYNSPLHF. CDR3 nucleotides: TGTGCCAGCAGCAACAGGGGGATGGCCTATAATTCACCCCTCCACTTT.

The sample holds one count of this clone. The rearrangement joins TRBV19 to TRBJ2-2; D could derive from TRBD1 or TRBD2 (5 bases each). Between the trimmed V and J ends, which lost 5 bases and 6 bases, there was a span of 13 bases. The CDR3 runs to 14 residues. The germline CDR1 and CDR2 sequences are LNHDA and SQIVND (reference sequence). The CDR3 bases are TGTGCCAGTAGTTCGGGACCGATGGCCGGGGAGCTGTTTTTT. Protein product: CASSSGPMAGELFF. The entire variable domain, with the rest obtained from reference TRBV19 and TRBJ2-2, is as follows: DGGITQSPKYLFRKEGQNVTLSCEQNLNHDAMYWYRQDPGQGLRLIYYSQIVNDFQKGDIAEGYSVSREKKESFPLTVTSAQKNPTAFYLCASSSGPMAGELFFGEGSRLTVL.

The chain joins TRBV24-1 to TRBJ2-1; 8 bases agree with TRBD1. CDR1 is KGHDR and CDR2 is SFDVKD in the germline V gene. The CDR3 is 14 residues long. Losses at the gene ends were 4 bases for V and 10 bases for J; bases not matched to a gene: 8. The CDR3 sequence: CATSETDRGYEQFF. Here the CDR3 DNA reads TGTGCCACCAGTGAGACCGACAGGGGATACGAGCAGTTCTTC.

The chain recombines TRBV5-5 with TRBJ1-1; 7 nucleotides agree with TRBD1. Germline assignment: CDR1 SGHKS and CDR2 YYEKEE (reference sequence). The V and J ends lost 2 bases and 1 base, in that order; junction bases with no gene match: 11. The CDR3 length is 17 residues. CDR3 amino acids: CASSLQGTNGGNTEAFF. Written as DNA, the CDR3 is TGTGCCAGCAGCTTACAGGGGACGAATGGCGGGAACACTGAAGCTTTCTTT.

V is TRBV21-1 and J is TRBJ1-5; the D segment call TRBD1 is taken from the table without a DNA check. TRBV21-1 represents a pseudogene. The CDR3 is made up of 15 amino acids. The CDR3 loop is CASSRRTGDNQPQHF. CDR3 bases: TGTGCCAGCAGCCGTAGGACAGGGGATAATCAGCCCCAGCATTTT.

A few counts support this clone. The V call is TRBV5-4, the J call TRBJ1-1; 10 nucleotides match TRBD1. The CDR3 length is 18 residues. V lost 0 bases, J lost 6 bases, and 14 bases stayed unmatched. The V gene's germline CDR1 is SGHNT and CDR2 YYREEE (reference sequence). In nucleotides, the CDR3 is TGTGCCAGCAGCTTGGATCCGATGCGGCGGGACAGGGGACCTGAAGCTTTCTTT. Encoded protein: CASSLDPMRRDRGPEAFF.

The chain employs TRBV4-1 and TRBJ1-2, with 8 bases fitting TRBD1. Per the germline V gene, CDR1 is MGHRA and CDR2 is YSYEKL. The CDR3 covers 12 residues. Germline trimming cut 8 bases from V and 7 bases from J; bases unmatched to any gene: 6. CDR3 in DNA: TGCGCCAGCGCGGGACAGGAGTCTGGCTACACCTTC. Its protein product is CASAGQESGYTF.

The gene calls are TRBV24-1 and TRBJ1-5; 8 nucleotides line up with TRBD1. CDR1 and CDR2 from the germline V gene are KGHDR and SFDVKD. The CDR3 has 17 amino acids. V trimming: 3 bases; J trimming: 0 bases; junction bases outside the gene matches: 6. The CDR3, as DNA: TGTGCCACCAGTGATCCCGGGACAGGAAATAGCAATCAGCCCCAGCATTTT. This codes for CATSDPGTGNSNQPQHF.

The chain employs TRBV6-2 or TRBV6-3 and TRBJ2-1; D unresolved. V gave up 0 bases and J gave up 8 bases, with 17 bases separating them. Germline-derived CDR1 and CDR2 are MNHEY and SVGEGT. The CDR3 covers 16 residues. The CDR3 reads CASSYSKGRLSDEQFF. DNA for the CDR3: TGTGCCAGCAGTTACTCCAAAGGAAGGTTGAGCGATGAGCAGTTCTTC.

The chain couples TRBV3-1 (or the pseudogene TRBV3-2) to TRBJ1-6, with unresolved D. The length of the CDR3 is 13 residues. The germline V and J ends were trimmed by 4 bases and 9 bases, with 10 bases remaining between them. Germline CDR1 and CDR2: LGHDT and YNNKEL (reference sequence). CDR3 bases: TGTGCCAGCAGCCCTAGAGACGTTTCACCCCTCCACTTT. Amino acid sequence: CASSPRDVSPLHF.